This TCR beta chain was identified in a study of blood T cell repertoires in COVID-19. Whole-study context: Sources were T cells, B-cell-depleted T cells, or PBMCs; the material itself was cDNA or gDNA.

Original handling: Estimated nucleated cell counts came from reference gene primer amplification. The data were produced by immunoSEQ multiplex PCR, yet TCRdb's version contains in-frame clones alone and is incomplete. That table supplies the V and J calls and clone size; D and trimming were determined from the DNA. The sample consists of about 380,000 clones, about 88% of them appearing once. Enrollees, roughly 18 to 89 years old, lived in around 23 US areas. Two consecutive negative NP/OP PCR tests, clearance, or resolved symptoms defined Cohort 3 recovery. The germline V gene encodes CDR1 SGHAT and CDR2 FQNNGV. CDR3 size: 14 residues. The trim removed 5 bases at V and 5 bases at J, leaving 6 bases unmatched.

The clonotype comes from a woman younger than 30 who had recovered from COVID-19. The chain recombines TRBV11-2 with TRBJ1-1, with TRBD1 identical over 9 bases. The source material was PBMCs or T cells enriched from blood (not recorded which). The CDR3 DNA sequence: TGTGCCAGCAGCCCCACTGGGACAGGGACTGAAGCTTTCTTT. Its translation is CASSPTGTGTEAFF.